The subject of this entry is one T cell receptor beta chain. These data originate in a study of blood T cell repertoires in COVID-19. Study summary: PBMCs, B-cell-depleted T cells, or T cells were the source of the cDNA or gDNA that made up the material.

V lost 6 bases, J lost 2 bases, and 4 bases stayed unmatched. The CDR3 loop spans 13 amino acids. Profiled with immunoSEQ multiplex PCR; TCRdb holds only in-frame clones, not every one. Among just under 80,000 clones listed, roughly 85% were seen once. Source material: peripheral blood. The sequence derives from a human donor in a cohort sampled during active COVID-19. The chain couples TRBV12-3 or TRBV12-4 to TRBJ2-7, with 7 bases matching TRBD1. The CDR3 reads CASSRGTAYEQYF. The CDR3 region has the DNA TGTGCCAGCAGCCGAGGGACAGCCTACGAGCAGTACTTC.